A single sample gave rise to the 15 T cell receptor beta chains below, sequenced in a study of CD4 T cells in relation to SARS-CoV-2 and coronaviruses. These TCRs' antigens remain unknown. The protocol was immunoSEQ multiplex PCR, while the TCRdb copy is restricted to in-frame clones and leaves out a portion. This table holds some 29,000 clones, about 76% found once. Unexposed donor CD4+ T cells date from about 2011-2018, before the COVID-19 pandemic. After roughly ten days of culture, CD4+ T cells were isolated. The sequenced material came from CD4+ T cells from PBMCs, cultured in vitro. The receptors were sampled from a human donor in good health.

There are a few counts of this clone. The chain's CDR3 is CASMEDRVVYEQYF. The CDR3 nucleotides read TGTGCCAGCATGGAGGACAGGGTCGTCTACGAGCAGTACTTC. The chain is built from TRBV2 and TRBJ2-7; 8 nucleotides match TRBD1. CDR3 length: 14 amino acids. Looked up from germline, CDR1 is SNHLY and CDR2 is FYNNEI. The junction had 8 bases not matched to a gene; V was cut back by 7 bases and J by 3 bases. Complete variable domain (other parts from reference TRBV2 and TRBJ2-7): EPEVTQTPSHQVTQMGQEVILRCVPISNHLYFYWYRQILGQKVEFLVSFYNNEISEKSEIFDDQFSVERPDGSNFTLKIRSTKLEDSAMYFCASMEDRVVYEQYFGPGTRLTVT.

The chain links TRBV5-1 to TRBJ2-7; 9 nucleotides match TRBD1. The CDR3 sequence is 14 residues long. J gave up 5 bases and V 4 bases, and 7 bases lay outside the gene matches. In germline, CDR1 is SGHRS, CDR2 YFSETQ. The CDR3 spells CASSTGQGLNEQYF. The CDR3 coding sequence is TGCGCCAGCAGCACCGGACAGGGGCTGAACGAGCAGTACTTC.

This clone was seen just once. The chain combines TRBV10-3 with TRBJ2-1; D is possibly TRBD2 (5 bases). V was cut by 0 bases and J by 0 bases, with 15 bases left in between. The CDR3 has 18 residues. The V gene's germline CDR1 is ENHRY and CDR2 SYGVKD. CDR3 sequence: CAISESMGITSSYNEQFF. CDR3 DNA: TGTGCCATCAGTGAGTCGATGGGAATAACTAGCTCCTACAATGAGCAGTTCTTC.

This chain uses TRBV7-2 with TRBJ1-2; D might be TRBD1 (5 bases). Germline V CDR1 and CDR2: SGHTA, FQGNSA. Between the trimmed V and J ends, which lost 5 bases and 4 bases, there was a span of 20 bases. CDR3 length: 16 residues. The CDR3 DNA is TGTGCCAGCAGCCCGGAACCACAGGTCCCGGTCTATGGCTACACCTTC. Translated: CASSPEPQVPVYGYTF.

The chain couples TRBV9 to TRBJ1-1; possibly TRBD1 for D (6 bases). V lost 3 bases to trimming and J lost 0 bases, with 9 bases between them. The CDR3 spans 14 residues. Germline CDR1 is SGDLS and CDR2 is YYNGEE. CDR3 in amino acids: CASSETGLNTEAFF. Here the CDR3 DNA reads TGTGCCAGCAGCGAAACAGGGTTGAACACTGAAGCTTTCTTT.

This clone was recorded a few times. V usage is TRBV18 and J usage is TRBJ2-7, with a tentative D call TRBD2 (5 bases). This CDR3 has 14 amino acids. Germline values: CDR1 KGHSH, CDR2 LQKENI. V dropped 3 bases and J dropped 2 bases, with 11 bases sitting between them. CDR3 loop: CASSPSGNPYEQYF. In DNA form, the CDR3 reads TGTGCCAGCTCACCGTCCGGGAACCCCTACGAGCAGTACTTC.

This clone was counted only a few times. V is TRBV27 and J is TRBJ1-2; TRBD1 is a possible D gene (5 bases). V lost 4 bases and J 1 base, leaving 7 bases between the germline ends. This CDR3 has 13 residues. Looked up from germline, CDR1 is MNHEY and CDR2 is SMNVEV (reference sequence). CDR3 sequence reads: CASSSQGNYGYTF. The CDR3 nucleotides read TGTGCCAGCAGTTCCCAGGGTAACTATGGCTACACCTTC.

This clone is labeled large. The chain is built from TRBV7-2 and TRBJ1-5, with 8 bases that match TRBD1. The V gene's germline CDR1 is SGHTA and CDR2 FQGNSA. CDR3 length: 15 residues. V lost 5 bases to trimming and J lost 3 bases; unmatched junction nucleotides: 6. CDR3 coding DNA: TGTGCCAGCAGCCAAGGACAGGGCACCAATCAGCCCCAGCATTTT. This translates into CASSQGQGTNQPQHF.

The chain links TRBV5-1 to TRBJ2-5; 10 positions match TRBD1. Germline V lookup: CDR1 SGHRS, CDR2 YFSETQ. V shed 1 base and J 2 bases; nucleotides not matched to a gene: 2. This CDR3 contains 15 residues. The CDR3 sequence: CASSLWTGGQETQYF. The CDR3 DNA reads as TGCGCCAGCAGCTTGTGGACAGGGGGGCAAGAGACCCAGTACTTC.

The chain links TRBV7-2 to TRBJ2-2; D not certain. In germline, CDR1 is SGHTA, CDR2 FQGNSA. The CDR3 loop spans 12 amino acids. V was cut by 5 bases and J by 8 bases, with 9 bases left in between. The CDR3 nucleotides are TGTGCCAGCAGCAGGCTAAGGGGGGAGCTGTTTTTT. This sequence encodes CASSRLRGELFF.

This clone has only one observation. V and J are TRBV12-5 and TRBJ2-3; tentative D call: TRBD2 (5 bases). CDR3 length equals 13 residues. CDR1 LGHNT and CDR2 FRNRAP come from the germline V gene. V lost 7 bases and J 2 bases, leaving 10 bases between the germline ends. CDR3 DNA: TGTGCTAGTGCGGAGACTAACACAGATACGCAGTATTTT. Its translation is CASAETNTDTQYF.

V gene TRBV7-2 combines with J gene TRBJ2-3, with TRBD2 as a possible D gene (5 bases). The CDR3 contains 14 residues. Trimming took off 5 bases at V and 1 base at J, with 10 bases between the two ends. Germline CDR1 reads SGHTA; CDR2 reads FQGNSA. CDR3 DNA sequence: TGTGCCAGCAGCCGGGAATCTGGCACAGATACGCAGTATTTT. Translation: CASSRESGTDTQYF. The complete variable domain, with remaining parts taken from reference TRBV7-2 and TRBJ2-3, reads GAGVSQSPSNKVTEKGKDVELRCDPISGHTALYWYRQSLGQGLEFLIYFQGNSAPDKSGLPSDRFSAERTGGSVSTLTIQRTQQEDSAVYLCASSRESGTDTQYFGPGTRLTVL.

The chain links TRBV6-2 or TRBV6-3 to TRBJ2-7, with 8 bases identical to TRBD1. The ends lost 5 bases at V and 2 bases at J; junction bases unmatched: 14. The CDR3 covers 17 residues. Germline V gene sequence: CDR1 MNHEY, CDR2 SVGEGT. CDR3 protein: CASSLRRGTGPPYEQYF. The CDR3 coding sequence is TGTGCCAGCAGTCTACGACGGGGGACAGGTCCGCCCTACGAGCAGTACTTC.

The chain combines TRBV19 with TRBJ2-5, with 7 bases fitting TRBD1. J gave up 5 bases and V 1 base, and 7 bases lay outside the gene matches. There are 15 residues in the CDR3. The germline CDR1 and CDR2 sequences are LNHDA and SQIVND (reference sequence). For the CDR3, the DNA is TGTGCCAGTAGTATAGGAGGGGGCCGGCGGGAGACCCAGTACTTC. It codes for CASSIGGGRRETQYF.

V is TRBV19 and J is TRBJ2-5; D gene ambiguous. The ends were cut back, 4 bases at V and 2 bases at J, with 17 bases in the middle. The CDR3 sequence is 16 residues long. CDR1 is LNHDA and CDR2 is SQIVND in the germline V gene (reference sequence). The chain's CDR3 is CASSTPRSQKQETQYF. For the CDR3, the DNA is TGTGCCAGTAGTACCCCCAGGAGCCAGAAACAAGAGACCCAGTACTTC.